This T cell receptor beta chain emerged from a study of shared clonotypes between healthy human individuals. Study-level information: A couple of female and a few male donors aged 18 to 49 were enrolled. Study observations and caveats: Shared across a handful of donors were roughly 4.8% of the naive CD4 clonotypes.

Here immunoSEQ multiplex PCR was the method, and the copy in TCRdb shows in-frame clones only, minus some. The table lists a few million clones, 95% of them singletons. Concerning this clone: Its target is not known.

The CDR3 is 16 amino acids. V lost 3 bases to trimming and J lost 5 bases, with 20 bases between them. Looked up from germline, CDR1 is SGHRS and CDR2 is YFSETQ. The receptor's source is a man aged 18 to 30 in good health. The sequenced sample consisted of naive CD4+ T cells sorted from blood. Stated subset: CD45RA+ positively selected. The chain has TRBV5-1 and TRBJ2-5; the D gene is possibly TRBD2 (6 bases). The CDR3 loop reads CASSYGRSGVGETQYF. CDR3 nucleotides: TGCGCCAGCAGCTACGGACGCTCGGGGGTCGGCGAGACCCAGTACTTC.